The 24 T cell receptor beta chains below were found in one sample sequenced in a study of cytomegalovirus exposure and HLA in healthy donors. PCR involved 60 Vbeta and 13 Jbeta primers. The repertoire was sequenced with immunoSEQ multiplex PCR; TCRdb's copy has only in-frame clones and lacks some. The listing contains tens of thousands of clones. Source material: PBMCs. These receptors were obtained from a middle-aged woman in good health and CMV-seropositive.

The chain links TRBV9 to TRBJ2-1; 10 nucleotides match TRBD2. With 4 bases clipped from V and 4 bases from J, the junction kept 8 bases outside the gene matches. Germline CDR1 reads SGDLS; CDR2 reads YYNGEE. The CDR3 has 16 amino acids. CDR3 bases: TGTGCCAGCAGCCACCCTAGCGGGGGAACTTACAATGAGCAGTTCTTC. Protein product: CASSHPSGGTYNEQFF.

The rearrangement joins TRBV6-6 to TRBJ2-1, with 7 positions matching TRBD2. The J segment lost 11 bases and the V segment lost 2 bases, leaving 12 bases of the junction unmatched. The CDR3 runs to 15 residues. From germline, CDR1 is MNHNY and CDR2 SVGAGI (reference sequence). CDR3 residues: CASSYPSGDGPQQFF. The CDR3 bases are TGTGCCAGCAGTTACCCCAGCGGGGACGGGCCACAGCAGTTCTTC.

This chain joins TRBV6-5 and TRBJ1-6; 7 nucleotides match TRBD1. From germline, CDR1 is MNHEY and CDR2 SVGAGI. The CDR3 runs 15 residues. V lost 3 bases, J lost 7 bases, and 6 bases stayed unmatched. The CDR3 region has the DNA TGTGCCAGCAGTTATTCAGGGGGATGGAATTCACCCCTCCACTTT. This sequence encodes CASSYSGGWNSPLHF.

J is TRBJ2-4 and V is TRBV11-2; tentatively, D is TRBD1 (5 bases). The CDR3 totals 15 residues. Germline lookup yields CDR1 SGHAT and CDR2 FQNNGV. The V and J ends lost 0 bases and 8 bases respectively, with 14 bases between them. The CDR3 here is CASSLDSMGRDIQYF. As DNA, the CDR3 is TGTGCCAGCAGCTTAGATAGTATGGGCAGGGACATTCAGTACTTC. The whole variable domain, filled in from reference TRBV11-2 and TRBJ2-4, reads EAGVAQSPRYKIIEKRQSVAFWCNPISGHATLYWYQQILGQGPKLLIQFQNNGVVDDSQLPKDRFSAERLKGVDSTLKIQPAKLEDSAVYLCASSLDSMGRDIQYFGAGTRLSVL.

The rearrangement joins TRBV9 to TRBJ2-1; maybe TRBD1 (7 bases). CDR3 length equals 16 residues. The germline V and J ends were trimmed by 0 bases and 4 bases, with 14 bases remaining between them. CDR1 is SGDLS, CDR2 YYNGEE, per germline. The CDR3 region has the DNA TGTGCCAGCAGCGTAGTTGTCAGGGGGGTATACAATGAGCAGTTCTTC. Translated: CASSVVVRGVYNEQFF.

The chain carries TRBV2 and TRBJ1-1, with D hard to call. The V end was cut by 7 bases, the J end by 7 bases, with 7 bases between. This CDR3 comprises 10 residues. Germline assignment: CDR1 SNHLY and CDR2 FYNNEI. The CDR3 sequence: CASTEVEAFF. The CDR3 DNA sequence: TGTGCCAGCACCGAGGTTGAAGCTTTCTTT.

The genes are TRBV6-1 and TRBJ2-3; 11 positions agree with TRBD2. This CDR3 is 15 amino acids long. Germline V gene lookup returns CDR1 MNHNS and CDR2 SASEGT. V lost 0 bases to trimming and J lost 6 bases; unmatched junction nucleotides: 2. The CDR3 DNA follows: TGTGCCAGCAGTGAAGCTAGCGGGAGGGCCGATACGCAGTATTTT. This sequence encodes CASSEASGRADTQYF.

The gene calls are TRBV28 and TRBJ2-7; 7 bases match TRBD1. The length of the CDR3 is 14 residues. Germline V gene lookup returns CDR1 MDHEN and CDR2 SYDVKM. Germline trimming cut 7 bases from V and 2 bases from J; bases unmatched to any gene: 8. In DNA, the CDR3 is TGTGCCAGCACCATTACAGGGGTTACCTACGAGCAGTACTTC. Translated: CASTITGVTYEQYF.

The chain links TRBV28 to TRBJ1-6; TRBD1 matches at 7 bases. J gave up 9 bases and V 2 bases, and 4 bases lay outside the gene matches. CDR1 is MDHEN and CDR2 is SYDVKM in the germline V gene. The CDR3 contains 14 residues. CDR3 sequence: CASSLETGSSPLHF. CDR3 DNA: TGTGCCAGCAGTTTAGAGACAGGGAGTTCACCCCTCCACTTT.

The rearrangement uses TRBV30 and TRBJ1-1; 7 nucleotides align to TRBD1. Trimming at V came to 6 bases and at J to 1 base, leaving 5 bases not matched to a gene. The CDR3 covers 13 residues. The germline V gene encodes CDR1 GTSNPN and CDR2 SVGIG (reference sequence). As DNA, the CDR3 is TGTGCCTGTTCGACAGGGACGAACACTGAAGCTTTCTTT. It is translated as CACSTGTNTEAFF.

The chain carries TRBV11-2 and TRBJ2-7; D possibly corresponds to TRBD2 (5 bases). This CDR3 comprises 13 residues. Trimming shortened V by 8 bases and J by 3 bases, and 14 bases separated the two germline ends. Germline V gives CDR1 SGHAT, CDR2 FQNNGV. The CDR3 region is CASRGPPVYEQYF. For the CDR3, the DNA is TGTGCCAGCCGAGGGCCTCCCGTCTACGAGCAGTACTTC.

With regard to this clone: Other DNA sequences in the sample encode the same CDR3. The chain employs TRBV11-2 and TRBJ1-1; 7 positions match TRBD1. There are 15 residues in the CDR3. V shed 4 bases and J 5 bases; nucleotides not matched to a gene: 10. Germline loops: CDR1 SGHAT, CDR2 FQNNGV. CDR3 in amino acids: CASSSLTGRTTEAFF. The CDR3 nucleotides are TGTGCCAGCAGCTCGTTGACAGGGAGGACAACTGAAGCTTTCTTT.

The V call is TRBV5-8, the J call TRBJ1-4, with D maybe TRBD1 (5 bases). The CDR3 has 16 amino acids. V lost 2 bases and J 0 bases, leaving 11 bases between the germline ends. Germline assignment: CDR1 SGHTS and CDR2 YDEGEE. CDR3 in DNA: TGTGCCAGCAGCTTAACCGACAGTGCAACTAATGAAAAACTGTTTTTT. Translated: CASSLTDSATNEKLFF. Full variable domain (outside the CDR3, taken from reference TRBV5-8 and TRBJ1-4): EAGVTQSPTHLIKTRGQQATLRCSPISGHTSVYWYQQALGLGLQFLLWYDEGEERNRGNFPPRFSGRQFPNYSSELNVNALELEDSALYLCASSLTDSATNEKLFFGSGTQLSVL.

The chain is built from TRBV2 and TRBJ2-3; 9 bases are shared with TRBD1. Germline V CDR1 and CDR2: SNHLY, FYNNEI. V lost 6 bases, J lost 2 bases, and 6 bases stayed unmatched. The CDR3 runs to 15 residues. CDR3 in amino acids: CASRRDRANTDTQYF. The CDR3 DNA reads TGTGCCAGCAGAAGGGACAGGGCGAACACAGATACGCAGTATTTT.

J is TRBJ2-7 and V is TRBV7-9; 7 bases agree with TRBD1. With V trimmed by 5 bases and J by 0 bases, 7 bases remained unmatched. The CDR3 extends over 15 amino acids. CDR1 is SEHNR and CDR2 is FQNEAQ in the germline V gene (reference sequence). CDR3: CASSATGASSYEQYF. Here the CDR3 DNA reads TGTGCCAGCAGCGCAACAGGGGCGAGCTCCTACGAGCAGTACTTC.

The chain couples TRBV6-4 to TRBJ1-2, with D uncertain. The germline V gene encodes CDR1 MRHNA and CDR2 SNTAGT. This CDR3 contains 15 residues. Trimming cost V 6 bases and J 4 bases, with 18 bases left between them. The CDR3 bases are TGTGCCAGCAGGACGGAGCACGACCCCTTCTATGGCTACACCTTC. Protein product: CASRTEHDPFYGYTF.

The V and J genes are TRBV6-1 and TRBJ2-5, with D perhaps TRBD1 (7 bases). The V gene's germline CDR1 is MNHNS and CDR2 SASEGT. The CDR3 is made up of 14 amino acids. V was cut by 9 bases and J by 4 bases, with 18 bases left in between. The chain's CDR3 is CASGTGTAGETQYF. In DNA form, the CDR3 reads TGTGCCAGTGGAACGGGGACAGCGGGAGAGACCCAGTACTTC.

V and J are TRBV5-1 and TRBJ2-3, with 8 bases identical to TRBD2. V lost 9 bases and J lost 4; bases outside the gene matches: 13. This CDR3 region has 15 residues. CDR1 is SGHRS and CDR2 is YFSETQ in the germline V gene. CDR3 loop: CATMASRGGPDTQYF. CDR3 DNA sequence: TGCGCCACCATGGCGTCCCGGGGGGGCCCAGATACGCAGTATTTT.

The chain couples TRBV2 to TRBJ1-5, with 7 bases aligning to TRBD1. CDR1 and CDR2 from the germline V gene are SNHLY and FYNNEI. This CDR3 spans 15 amino acids. The V and J ends lost 6 bases and 2 bases, in that order; junction bases with no gene match: 7. CDR3 region: CASSQQGIGNQPQHF. The CDR3 coding sequence is TGTGCCAGCAGCCAACAGGGGATCGGCAATCAGCCCCAGCATTTT.

V usage is TRBV19 and J usage is TRBJ1-1; D gene ambiguous. The germline gives CDR1 LNHDA, CDR2 SQIVND (reference sequence). V was trimmed by 1 base and J by 4 bases, leaving 10 bases between them. This CDR3 spans 14 amino acids. CDR3 DNA: TGTGCCAGTAGTATAGGAGGCTCAGCCACTGAAGCTTTCTTT. This encodes CASSIGGSATEAFF.

V and J are TRBV21-1 and TRBJ1-1; the D segment call TRBD1 is taken from the table without a DNA check. TRBV21-1 is an annotated pseudogene. The CDR3 sequence is 17 residues long. CDR3 nucleotide sequence: TGTGCCAGCAGCAAAGGAGAGACAGGGGGCCTAGGGACTGAAGCTTTCTTT. Its protein is CASSKGETGGLGTEAFF.

The J gene is TRBJ1-1, the V gene TRBV5-1; possible D gene TRBD1, 6 bases. Germline CDR1 SGHRS, CDR2 YFSETQ. Trimming left V 4 bases short and J 1 base short, with 20 bases between. The CDR3 runs to 17 residues. The CDR3 is CASSDATGFGGNTEAFF. CDR3 DNA sequence: TGCGCCAGCAGCGATGCAACAGGGTTCGGCGGGAACACTGAAGCTTTCTTT.

The chain joins TRBV5-6 to TRBJ2-7; the match to TRBD1 covers 9 bases. In germline, CDR1 is SGHDT, CDR2 YYEEEE. The CDR3 covers 15 residues. Trimming cost V 4 bases and J 1 base; bases outside gene matches: 6. The CDR3 coding sequence is TGTGCCAGCAGCCCCGGGACAGGGCTGTCCTACGAGCAGTACTTC. Residues: CASSPGTGLSYEQYF.

The rearrangement links TRBV15 to TRBJ2-1, with no clear D. Trimming removed 0 bases from V and 9 bases from J, with 9 bases in between. This CDR3 comprises 13 residues. Germline CDR1 reads LNHNV; CDR2 reads YYDKDF (reference sequence). The CDR3: CATSRDRWSEQFF. DNA for the CDR3: TGTGCCACCAGCAGAGATCGGTGGTCTGAGCAGTTCTTC.